The clone carrying this TCR beta chain has more than one count but fewer than ten. This sample was included in a study of T cells in Graves' hyperthyroidism and ophthalmopathy. TCR beta CDR3 regions were amplified from RNA transcripts. The primer set for the first-round RT-PCR of the TCR CDR3 was HTBI. TCRdb passed the multiplex PCR reads through MiXCR, listing each CDR3 protein once. The table includes about 840,000 distinct CDR3 sequences, roughly 40% detected once. V was cut by 8 bases and J by 4 bases, with 17 bases left in between. Germline CDR1 is MNHNS and CDR2 is SASEGT. The CDR3 has 14 amino acids.

The sequence was obtained from a man between 18 and 29 years old with Graves' hyperthyroidism. The V call is TRBV6-1, the J call TRBJ1-2; D uncertain. The sample taken for sequencing was blood. The CDR3 is CASLAVSDFYGYTF. CDR3 nucleotide sequence: TGTGCCAGCTTGGCGGTCTCTGATTTCTATGGCTACACCTTC.